A single sample is the source of the 14 T cell receptor beta chains below, sequenced in a study of cytomegalovirus exposure and HLA in healthy donors. Both 60 Vbeta primers and 13 Jbeta primers went into the PCR. The repertoire was sequenced with immunoSEQ multiplex PCR; TCRdb's copy has only in-frame clones and lacks some. The sample holds 110,000 to 150,000 clones, 60% to 80% seen once. The material sequenced was PBMCs. Receptors were obtained from a woman between 25 and 40 years old in good health and CMV-seronegative.

The chain has TRBV6-1 and TRBJ2-2, with TRBD2 identical over 7 bases. Germline CDR1 is MNHNS and CDR2 is SASEGT. The J segment lost 7 bases and the V segment lost 7 bases, leaving 9 bases of the junction unmatched. The CDR3 runs to 14 residues. In DNA form, the CDR3 reads TGTGCCAGCAAAGGGACTACCCCATTCGGGGAGCTGTTTTTT. As protein: CASKGTTPFGELFF.

The gene calls are TRBV5-1 and TRBJ2-3; D call uncertain. The ends were cut back, 4 bases at V and 0 bases at J, with 12 bases in the middle. Germline assignment: CDR1 SGHRS and CDR2 YFSETQ. This CDR3 has 15 amino acids. CDR3: CASSLSGKSTDTQYF. DNA for the CDR3: TGCGCCAGCAGCCTTTCAGGAAAAAGCACAGATACGCAGTATTTT.

The rearrangement uses TRBV4-1 and TRBJ1-2; TRBD1 agrees at 7 bases. V shed 5 bases, J shed 3 bases, and the junction held 6 bases outside the gene matches. This CDR3 has 14 amino acids. CDR1 is MGHRA, CDR2 YSYEKL, per germline. In DNA, the CDR3 is TGCGCCAGCAGCGCCGGAACAGGGGACTATGGCTACACCTTC. Its protein is CASSAGTGDYGYTF.

The CDR3 bases are TGTGCCAGCAGCTTAGGGGGCTCAACAGGGGGTGGCTACACCTTC. Its protein product is CASSLGGSTGGGYTF. The rearrangement links TRBV7-8 to TRBJ1-2, with 8 bases aligning to TRBD1. Germline V gene lookup returns CDR1 SGHVS and CDR2 FQNEAQ. After removal of 1 base from V and 7 bases from J, the junction contained 8 bases not matched to a gene. The CDR3 is made up of 15 amino acids.

A single count supports this clone. V is TRBV6-5 and J is TRBJ2-3; no reliable D call. V was cut by 6 bases and J by 6 bases, with 7 bases left in between. This CDR3 is built from 11 residues. CDR1 is MNHEY, CDR2 SVGAGI, per germline. The DNA for the CDR3 is TGTGCCAGCAGAGACTGGGATACGCAGTATTTT. Protein sequence: CASRDWDTQYF.

This chain connects TRBV19 to TRBJ1-2; D is ambiguous. Looked up from germline, CDR1 is LNHDA and CDR2 is SQIVND (reference sequence). CDR3 length: 12 amino acids. V dropped 6 bases and J dropped 2 bases, with 7 bases sitting between them. CDR3 nucleotide sequence: TGTGCCAGTAGCCGGTTAAACTATGGCTACACCTTC. Encoded protein: CASSRLNYGYTF.

The chain combines TRBV27 with TRBJ2-3; TRBD2 agrees at 7 bases. The CDR3 has 16 amino acids. Losses at the gene ends were 6 bases for V and 0 bases for J; bases not matched to a gene: 9. CDR1 MNHEY and CDR2 SMNVEV come from the germline V gene (reference sequence). CDR3 in DNA: TGTGCCAGCAGCTTTTTTATAGCGGGCAGCACAGATACGCAGTATTTT. This translates into CASSFFIAGSTDTQYF.

This clone was recorded a few times. V usage is TRBV11-2 and J usage is TRBJ2-1; TRBD1 aligns across 10 bases. The ends lost 1 base at V and 8 bases at J; junction bases unmatched: 11. The length of the CDR3 is 17 residues. Germline V gene data show CDR1 as SGHAT and CDR2 as FQNNGV. The CDR3: CASSLVYRDRGTHEQFF. The CDR3 DNA is TGTGCCAGCAGCTTAGTTTACCGGGACAGGGGAACGCATGAGCAGTTCTTC.

J is TRBJ2-1 and V is TRBV10-1; possible D gene TRBD2, 5 bases. Germline CDR1 WNHNN, CDR2 SYGVQD (reference sequence). The CDR3 loop spans 12 amino acids. The germline V and J ends were trimmed by 8 bases and 3 bases, with 8 bases remaining between them. The CDR3 reads CASGRDYNEQFF. Written as DNA, the CDR3 is TGCGCCAGCGGTCGGGACTACAATGAGCAGTTCTTC.

The rearrangement joins TRBV6-1 to TRBJ2-1; 12 bases are a match to TRBD2. J gave up 7 bases and V 2 bases, and 3 bases lay outside the gene matches. The CDR3 contains 15 residues. Germline-derived CDR1 and CDR2 are MNHNS and SASEGT. The CDR3, as DNA: TGTGCCAGCAGTGAACTAGCGGGGGGGCGGAATGAGCAGTTCTTC. This translates into CASSELAGGRNEQFF.

This chain connects TRBV15 to TRBJ2-3; D might be TRBD2 (5 bases). The germline V gene has CDR1 LNHNV and CDR2 YYDKDF (reference sequence). Between the trimmed V and J ends, which lost 6 bases and 2 bases, there was a span of 18 bases. CDR3 size: 16 residues. CDR3 in DNA: TGTGCCACCAGTCCTAGCCAGGTCATAACCACAGATACGCAGTATTTT. This gives the protein CATSPSQVITTDTQYF.

This clone was observed a single time. CDR3 in DNA: TGTGCCAGTAGTATAGGGCGGCAGCCCTCCTCCTACGAGCAGTACTTC. Protein product: CASSIGRQPSSYEQYF. The chain couples TRBV19 to TRBJ2-7, with no clear D. Trimming took 1 base from V and 0 from J, leaving 13 bases between them. CDR1 LNHDA and CDR2 SQIVND come from the germline V gene (reference sequence). This CDR3 spans 16 amino acids.

The chain employs TRBV4-3 and TRBJ1-6; no definite D call. Germline CDR1 and CDR2: LGHNA and YSLEER. V lost 0 bases, J lost 9 bases, and 15 bases lay in between. The CDR3 spans 16 residues. Written as DNA, the CDR3 is TGCGCCAGCAGCCAAGATCGAGGTCCCACCTTTTCACCCCTCCACTTT. It specifies CASSQDRGPTFSPLHF.

This clone was picked up a small number of times. The J gene is TRBJ1-2, the V gene TRBV27; the D gene is possibly TRBD1 (6 bases). The germline V and J ends were trimmed by 3 bases and 7 bases, with 15 bases remaining between them. Germline lookup yields CDR1 MNHEY and CDR2 SMNVEV (reference sequence). The CDR3 has 14 amino acids. As DNA, the CDR3 is TGTGCCAGCAGTTTTGTCGCGGGGGCAGGTGGCTACACCTTC. As protein: CASSFVAGAGGYTF.